A selection of T cell receptor beta chains follows, all from one sample in a study of T cell clones after liver transplantation. Repertoires were generated with immunoSEQ multiplex PCR, while TCRdb's copy carries only in-frame clones and drops some. This sample yields tens of thousands of clones, of which about two thirds are seen a single time; over 14% belongs to the top ten. The sequencing here drew on CD4+ T cells from blood, taken before liver transplant. The receptors come from a human donor who received a liver transplant. Both conserved end residues are part of each CDR3.

V gene,J gene,CDR3 protein
TRBV14,TRBJ2-7,CASSPHGGQGAVGQYF
TRBV30,TRBJ2-7,CAWMTGTSGGEQYF
TRBV7-2,TRBJ1-2,CASSSPPNEGYTF
TRBV6-6,TRBJ2-2,CASSYFGRFNGELFF
TRBV5-1,TRBJ2-5,CASSNPSGVKTQYF
TRBV30,TRBJ2-4,CAWSYTGTSGNIQYF
TRBV6-1,TRBJ1-6,CASSGPGTGSPLHF
TRBV28,TRBJ1-1,CASSLGQSNTEAFF
TRBV4-2,TRBJ2-3,CASSQDPSGTDTQYF
TRBV9,TRBJ2-7,CASSVKGSGASYEQYF
TRBV11-3,TRBJ2-1,CASSLGRGGYNEQFF
TRBV7-6,TRBJ2-3,CASSLTSGVTTDTQYF
TRBV25-1,TRBJ2-3,CASSEGGPQYF
TRBV11-1,TRBJ2-1,CASSLNPSLDEQFF